This record covers a single T cell receptor beta chain. The antigen is not known. Germline V gives CDR1 DFQATT, CDR2 SNEGSKA (reference sequence). CDR3 length: 14 amino acids. The ends lost 3 bases at V and 8 bases at J; junction bases unmatched: 9. The data belong to a study of identical twins. General study points: Out-of-frame alpha sequences shared by twins showed excess low generation probability. These conclusions were based on statistical analysis (cross-sectional, not following the same donors).

Carrying unique molecular identifiers, the cDNA also gained a universal primer site through template switching. TCRdb re-analysed the 5' RACE reads in MiXCR, keeping a single row per CDR3 protein. The data show 250,000 or so distinct CDR3 sequences, with about 7% seen just once and 3.5% to 4% held by the top ten. The same data also went into a second study, on yellow fever vaccine responses in identical twins. That paper states: Twins' vaccine T cell response reportedly gave the appearance of partial convergence and partial personalization.

The sequenced material came from memory (CD45RO+) T cells sorted from blood. This TCR derives from a woman between 18 and 30 years old in good health. The chain combines TRBV20-1 with TRBJ2-1; TRBD2 matches 8 bases. DNA of the CDR3: TGCAGTGCTAGCGCGGGACGGGGGGGCGATGAGCAGTTCTTC. Residues: CSASAGRGGDEQFF.